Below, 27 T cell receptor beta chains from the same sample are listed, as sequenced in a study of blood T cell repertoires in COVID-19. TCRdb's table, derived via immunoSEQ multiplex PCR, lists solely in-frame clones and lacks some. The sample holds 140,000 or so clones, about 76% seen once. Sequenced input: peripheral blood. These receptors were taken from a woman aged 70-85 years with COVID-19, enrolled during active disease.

The DNA of the CDR3 is TGTGCCAGCAGCGTTGACAGGGCCCTCCACTTT. This codes for CASSVDRALHF. V is TRBV2 and J is TRBJ1-6, with TRBD1 matching over 7 bases. The trim removed 6 bases at V and 14 bases at J, leaving 4 bases unmatched. Germline loops: CDR1 SNHLY, CDR2 FYNNEI. The CDR3 has 11 residues.

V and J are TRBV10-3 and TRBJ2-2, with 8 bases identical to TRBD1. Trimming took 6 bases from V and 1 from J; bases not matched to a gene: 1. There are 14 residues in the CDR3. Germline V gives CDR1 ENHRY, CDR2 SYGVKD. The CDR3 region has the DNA TGTGCCATCAGAGGGACAGGGAACACCGGGGAGCTGTTTTTT. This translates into CAIRGTGNTGELFF.

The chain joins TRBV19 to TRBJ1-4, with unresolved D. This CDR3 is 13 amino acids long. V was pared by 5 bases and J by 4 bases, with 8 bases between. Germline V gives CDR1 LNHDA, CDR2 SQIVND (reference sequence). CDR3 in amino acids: CASSEAFNEKLFF. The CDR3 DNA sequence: TGTGCCAGTAGTGAGGCATTTAATGAAAAACTGTTTTTT. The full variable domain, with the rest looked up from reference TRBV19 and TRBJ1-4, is DGGITQSPKYLFRKEGQNVTLSCEQNLNHDAMYWYRQDPGQGLRLIYYSQIVNDFQKGDIAEGYSVSREKKESFPLTVTSAQKNPTAFYLCASSEAFNEKLFFGSGTQLSVL.

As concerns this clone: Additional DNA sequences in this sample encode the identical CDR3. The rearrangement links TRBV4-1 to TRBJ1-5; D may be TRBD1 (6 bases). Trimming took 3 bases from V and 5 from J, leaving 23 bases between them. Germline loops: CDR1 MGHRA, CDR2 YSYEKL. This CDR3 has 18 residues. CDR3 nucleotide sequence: TGCGCCAGCAGCCACGCGGGGGGGCCCGGGGGACGGGATCAGCCCCAGCATTTT. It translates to CASSHAGGPGGRDQPQHF.

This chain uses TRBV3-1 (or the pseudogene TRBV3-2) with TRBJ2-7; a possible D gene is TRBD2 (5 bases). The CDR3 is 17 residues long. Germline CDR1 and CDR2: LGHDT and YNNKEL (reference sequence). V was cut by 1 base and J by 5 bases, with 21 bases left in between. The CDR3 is CASSQGGKEAGMHEQYF. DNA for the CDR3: TGTGCCAGCAGCCAAGGGGGTAAGGAGGCGGGTATGCACGAGCAGTACTTC.

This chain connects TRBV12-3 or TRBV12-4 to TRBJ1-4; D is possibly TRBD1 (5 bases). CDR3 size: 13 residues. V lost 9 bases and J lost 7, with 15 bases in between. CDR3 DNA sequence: TGTGCCAGTCGCTTGACCCAGGGTGAAAAACTGTTTTTT. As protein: CASRLTQGEKLFF.

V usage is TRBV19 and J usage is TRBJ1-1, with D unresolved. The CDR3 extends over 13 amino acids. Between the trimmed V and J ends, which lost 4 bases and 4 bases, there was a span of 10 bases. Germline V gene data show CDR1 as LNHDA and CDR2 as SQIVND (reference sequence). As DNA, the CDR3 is TGTGCCAGTAGTACCGCGGCGGGCACTGAAGCTTTCTTT. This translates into CASSTAAGTEAFF.

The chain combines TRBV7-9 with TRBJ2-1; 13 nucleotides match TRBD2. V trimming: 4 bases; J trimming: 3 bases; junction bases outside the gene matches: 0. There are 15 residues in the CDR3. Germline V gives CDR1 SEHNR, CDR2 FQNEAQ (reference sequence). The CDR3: CASSWTSGGYNEQFF. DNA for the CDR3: TGTGCCAGCAGCTGGACTAGCGGGGGCTACAATGAGCAGTTCTTC.

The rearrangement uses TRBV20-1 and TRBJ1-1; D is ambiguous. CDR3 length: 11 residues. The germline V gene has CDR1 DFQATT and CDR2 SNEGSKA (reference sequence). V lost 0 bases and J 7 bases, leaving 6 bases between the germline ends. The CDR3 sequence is CSARDVSEAFF. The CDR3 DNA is TGCAGTGCTAGAGATGTCAGTGAAGCTTTCTTT.

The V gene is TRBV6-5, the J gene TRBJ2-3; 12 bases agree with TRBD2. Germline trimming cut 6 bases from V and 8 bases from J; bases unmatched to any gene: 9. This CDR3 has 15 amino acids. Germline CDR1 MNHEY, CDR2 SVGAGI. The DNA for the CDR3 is TGTGCCAGCAGATCTTCTAGCGGGGGGGCCGTTACGCAGTATTTT. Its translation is CASRSSSGGAVTQYF.

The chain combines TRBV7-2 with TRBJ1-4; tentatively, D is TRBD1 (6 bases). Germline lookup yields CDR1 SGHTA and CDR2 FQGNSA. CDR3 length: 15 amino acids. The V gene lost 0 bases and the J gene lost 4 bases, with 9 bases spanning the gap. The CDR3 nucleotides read TGTGCCAGCAGCTTAGCTAACAGGGTTAATGAAAAACTGTTTTTT. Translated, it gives CASSLANRVNEKLFF. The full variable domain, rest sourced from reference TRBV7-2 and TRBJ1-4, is GAGVSQSPSNKVTEKGKDVELRCDPISGHTALYWYRQSLGQGLEFLIYFQGNSAPDKSGLPSDRFSAERTGGSVSTLTIQRTQQEDSAVYLCASSLANRVNEKLFFGSGTQLSVL.

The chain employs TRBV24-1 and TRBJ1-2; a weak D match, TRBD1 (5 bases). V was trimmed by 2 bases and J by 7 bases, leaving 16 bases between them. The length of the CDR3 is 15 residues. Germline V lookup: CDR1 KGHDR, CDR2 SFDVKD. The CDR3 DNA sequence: TGTGCCACCAGTGATTCGGGGGGGAGGAGGAGTGGCTACACCTTC. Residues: CATSDSGGRRSGYTF.

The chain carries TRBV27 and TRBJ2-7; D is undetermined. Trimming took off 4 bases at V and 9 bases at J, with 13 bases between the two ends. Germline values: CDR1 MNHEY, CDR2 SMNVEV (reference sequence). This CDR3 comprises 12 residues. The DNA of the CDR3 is TGTGCCAGCAGTTCGCCTGGGCTTCGGCAGTACTTC. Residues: CASSSPGLRQYF.

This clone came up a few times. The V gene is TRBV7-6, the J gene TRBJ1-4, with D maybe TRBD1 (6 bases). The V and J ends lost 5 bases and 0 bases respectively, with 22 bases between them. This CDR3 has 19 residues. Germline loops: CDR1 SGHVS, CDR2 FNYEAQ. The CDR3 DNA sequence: TGTGCCAGCAGCCGATCCCCCTGGGGGGGCCTCACAACTAATGAAAAACTGTTTTTT. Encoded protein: CASSRSPWGGLTTNEKLFF.

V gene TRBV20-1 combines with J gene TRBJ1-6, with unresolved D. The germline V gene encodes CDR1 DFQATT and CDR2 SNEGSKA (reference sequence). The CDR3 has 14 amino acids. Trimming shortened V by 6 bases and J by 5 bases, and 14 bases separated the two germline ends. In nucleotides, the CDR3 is TGCAGTGCCAGTGCGGGGTCGCATAATTCACCCCTCCACTTT. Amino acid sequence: CSASAGSHNSPLHF.

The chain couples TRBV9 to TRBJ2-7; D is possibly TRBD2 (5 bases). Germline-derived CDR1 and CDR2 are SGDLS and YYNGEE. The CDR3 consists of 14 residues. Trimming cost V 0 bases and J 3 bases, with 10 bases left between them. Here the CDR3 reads CASSVGGLGYEQYF. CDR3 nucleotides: TGTGCCAGCAGCGTAGGAGGGCTTGGCTACGAGCAGTACTTC.

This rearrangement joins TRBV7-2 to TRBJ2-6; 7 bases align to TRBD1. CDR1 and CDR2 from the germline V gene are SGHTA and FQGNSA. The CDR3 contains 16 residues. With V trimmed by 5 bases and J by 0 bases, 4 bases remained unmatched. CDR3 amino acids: CASSPRTGSGANVLTF. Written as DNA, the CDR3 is TGTGCCAGCAGCCCCCGGACAGGCTCTGGGGCCAACGTCCTGACTTTC.

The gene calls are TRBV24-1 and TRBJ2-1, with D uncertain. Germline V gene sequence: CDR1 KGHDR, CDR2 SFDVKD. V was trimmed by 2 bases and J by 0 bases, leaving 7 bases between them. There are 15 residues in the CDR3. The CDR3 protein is CATSDSGSSYNEQFF. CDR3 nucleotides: TGTGCCACCAGTGATTCCGGTAGCTCCTACAATGAGCAGTTCTTC.

DNA for the CDR3: TGTGCCAGCAGCCACCCGGGGAGGGCGGAACTGAACACTGAAGCTTTCTTT. Protein product: CASSHPGRAELNTEAFF. The J gene is TRBJ1-1, the V gene TRBV14; D call uncertain. This CDR3 spans 17 amino acids. Germline V gene sequence: CDR1 SGHDN, CDR2 FVKESK. V dropped 3 bases and J dropped 0 bases, with 17 bases sitting between them.

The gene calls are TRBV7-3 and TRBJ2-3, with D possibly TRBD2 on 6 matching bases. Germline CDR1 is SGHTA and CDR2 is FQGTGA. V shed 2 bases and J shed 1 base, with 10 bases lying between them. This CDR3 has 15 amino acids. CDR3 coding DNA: TGTGCCAGCAGCTTATGGAAGCGGGGCACAGATACGCAGTATTTT. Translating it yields CASSLWKRGTDTQYF.

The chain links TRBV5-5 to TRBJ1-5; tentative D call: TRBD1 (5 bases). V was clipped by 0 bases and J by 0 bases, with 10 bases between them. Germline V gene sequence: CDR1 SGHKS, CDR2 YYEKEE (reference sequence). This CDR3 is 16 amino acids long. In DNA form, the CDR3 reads TGTGCCAGCAGCTTGGCTGGGGGAGGTAGCAATCAGCCCCAGCATTTT. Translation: CASSLAGGGSNQPQHF.

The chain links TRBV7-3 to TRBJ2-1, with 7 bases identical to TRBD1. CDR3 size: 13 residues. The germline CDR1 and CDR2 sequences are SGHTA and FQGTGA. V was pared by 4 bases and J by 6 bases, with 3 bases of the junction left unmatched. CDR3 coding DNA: TGTGCCAGCAGCTCGGACAGGCTCAATGAGCAGTTCTTC. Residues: CASSSDRLNEQFF.

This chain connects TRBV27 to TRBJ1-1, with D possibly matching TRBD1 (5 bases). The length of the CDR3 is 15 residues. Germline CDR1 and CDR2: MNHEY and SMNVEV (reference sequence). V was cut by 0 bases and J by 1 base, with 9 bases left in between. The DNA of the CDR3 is TGTGCCAGCAGTTTATCAAGACAGTCGAACACTGAAGCTTTCTTT. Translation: CASSLSRQSNTEAFF.

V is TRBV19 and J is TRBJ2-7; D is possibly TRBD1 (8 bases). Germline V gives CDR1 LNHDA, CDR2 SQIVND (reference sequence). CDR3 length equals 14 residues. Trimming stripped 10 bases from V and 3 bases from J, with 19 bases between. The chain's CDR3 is CATSTGGAIYEQYF. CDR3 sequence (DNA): TGTGCCACTTCAACAGGGGGGGCGATCTACGAGCAGTACTTC. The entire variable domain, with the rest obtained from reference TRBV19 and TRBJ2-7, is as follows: DGGITQSPKYLFRKEGQNVTLSCEQNLNHDAMYWYRQDPGQGLRLIYYSQIVNDFQKGDIAEGYSVSREKKESFPLTVTSAQKNPTAFYLCATSTGGAIYEQYFGPGTRLTVT.

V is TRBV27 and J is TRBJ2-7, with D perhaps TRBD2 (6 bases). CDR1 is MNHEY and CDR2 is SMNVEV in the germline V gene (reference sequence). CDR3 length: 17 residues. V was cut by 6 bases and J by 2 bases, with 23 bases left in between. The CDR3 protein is CASRVPSRGEGPYEQYF. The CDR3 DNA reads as TGTGCCAGCAGAGTCCCCAGCCGCGGGGAAGGGCCCTACGAGCAGTACTTC.

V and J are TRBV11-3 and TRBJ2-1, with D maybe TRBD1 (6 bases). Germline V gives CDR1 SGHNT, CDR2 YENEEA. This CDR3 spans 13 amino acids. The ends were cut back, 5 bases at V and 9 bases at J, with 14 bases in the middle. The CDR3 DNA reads TGTGCCAGCAGCGACACCCGAGGGGGTGAGCAGTTCTTC. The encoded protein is CASSDTRGGEQFF.

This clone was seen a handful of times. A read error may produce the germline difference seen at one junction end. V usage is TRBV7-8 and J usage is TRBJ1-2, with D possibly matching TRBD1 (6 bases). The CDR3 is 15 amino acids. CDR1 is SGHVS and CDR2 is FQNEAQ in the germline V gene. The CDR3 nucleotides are TGTGCCAGCAGCCTAGCACACAGGACAGACTATGGCTACACCTTC. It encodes CASSLAHRTDYGYTF. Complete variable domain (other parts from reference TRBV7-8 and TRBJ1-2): GAGVSQSPRYKVAKRGQDVALRCDPISGHVSLFWYQQALGQGPEFLTYFQNEAQLDKSGLPSDRFFAERPEGSVSTLKIQRTQQEDSAVYLCASSLAHRTDYGYTFGSGTRLTVV.